A selection of T cell receptor beta chains follows, all from one sample in a study of identical twins. TCRdb ran MiXCR on the 5' RACE reads and lists one entry per CDR3 protein. The sample shows about 470,000 distinct CDR3 sequences, about 24% of them seen only once. These data were likewise used in another study, on T cells expressing NK-cell markers.

The sequenced material came from CD4+ T cells sorted from blood. The receptors were sampled from a woman aged 18-35 years in good health. Each CDR3 is given with its conserved first and last residue. The order of the fields is clone size, V gene, CDR3 protein. The listing skips clone size in some rows; elsewhere it reads once, few, many or a size class.

>-|TRBV7-6
CASSLRSGREAFF
>many|TRBV12-3/TRBV12-4
CASSFRPQGDNEQFF
>few|TRBV11-2
CASSPRGGLAGLNEQYF
>-|TRBV20-1
CSAREGHNQPQHF
>few|TRBV15
CATSRGGQGVNEKLFF
>-|TRBV20-1
CSARTAFNEKLFF
>few|TRBV7-2
CASTSRRSYNEQFF
>few|TRBV6-5
CASSYQTGTSEQFF
>-|TRBV12-3/TRBV12-4
CASSQGRGPSTDTQYF
>-|TRBV24-1
CATSDSGTSADTQYF
>few|TRBV20-1
CSARWRDAEQFF
>few|TRBV20-1
CSARLGTSASYEQYF
>few|TRBV29-1
CSVSFPGRSSYEQYF
>-|TRBV10-3
CATLDPRASGNTIYF
>few|TRBV5-1
CASRGTSGGDPYF
>once|TRBV15
CATSSRDLSEQYF
>-|TRBV20-1
CSASTGGYYYEQYF
>-|TRBV10-2
CASSEQGPYYEQYF
>many|TRBV5-1
CASSFPDINSYTGELFF
>-|TRBV20-1
CSARRAGLNNEQFF
>-|TRBV5-1
CASSFGQGVAFF
>-|TRBV20-1
CSARVFGGAPDEQFF
>few|TRBV20-1
CSATPTGGLAETQYF
>-|TRBV5-1
CASSRHRAGGTEAFF
>-|TRBV12-3/TRBV12-4
CASSPDRTGNSPLHF
>-|TRBV20-1
CSAREAAGNTIYF
>once|TRBV9
CASNRIGTSGPETQYF
>-|TRBV28
CASSSPGSGTPPYEQYF
>once|TRBV5-5
CASSVRGSSGLETQYF
>-|TRBV6-2/TRBV6-3
CASSFSLAGGPGYNEQFF
>-|TRBV12-3/TRBV12-4
CASSPMVANTGELFF
>few|TRBV6-5
CASSYTSFGQGAGNTIYF
>-|TRBV28
CASSTPGEGQPQHF
>few|TRBV5-1
CASSRTGTGEETQYF
>-|TRBV5-8
CASSRGSGVGTDTQYF
>many|TRBV4-2
CASSQETNRGRGETQYF
>few|TRBV3-1
CASSQGGLNTEAFF
>-|TRBV7-2
CASSLNDRGGNEQFF
>-|TRBV7-7
CASSQLAGTTDTQYF
>few|TRBV20-1
CSAMGVANQPQHF
>few|TRBV7-2
CASSEVAGGRYEQYF
>few|TRBV30
CAWSLPGGGSTDTQYF